The entry below gives a single T cell receptor (beta chain) sequence along with its context. Sequencing used immunoSEQ v3. TCRdb's copy holds only in-frame clones and misses some; the assay was immunoSEQ multiplex PCR. The table shows about 19,000 clones, with over 75% occurring only once. This sample is drawn from a study of TIL therapy for anti-PD-1-resistant metastatic lung cancer. Time point specified: pre-treatment sample, taken before nivolumab and TIL therapy. The CDR3 has 16 amino acids. V shed 0 bases and J shed 8 bases, with 16 bases lying between them. Germline V gene data show CDR1 as LGHNA and CDR2 as YSLEER.

The receptor's source is a person between 25 and 79 years old with non-small cell lung cancer. The chain has TRBV4-3 and TRBJ1-4, with a weak D call TRBD1 (5 bases). Sample: blood, taken at baseline. CDR3 in amino acids: CASSQEYDSGYEKLFF. CDR3 in DNA: TGCGCCAGCAGCCAAGAATATGACAGCGGGTACGAAAAACTGTTTTTT.